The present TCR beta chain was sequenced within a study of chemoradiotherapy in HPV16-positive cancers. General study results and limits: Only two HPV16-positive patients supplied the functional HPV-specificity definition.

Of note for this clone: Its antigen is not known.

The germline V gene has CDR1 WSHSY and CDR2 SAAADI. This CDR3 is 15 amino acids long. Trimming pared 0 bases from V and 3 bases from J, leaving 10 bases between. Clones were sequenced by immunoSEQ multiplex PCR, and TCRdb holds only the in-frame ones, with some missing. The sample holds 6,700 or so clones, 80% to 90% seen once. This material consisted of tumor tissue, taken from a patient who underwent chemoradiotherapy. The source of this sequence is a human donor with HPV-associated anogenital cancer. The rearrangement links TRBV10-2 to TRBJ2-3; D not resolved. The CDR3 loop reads CASSESKVETDTQYF. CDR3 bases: TGCGCCAGCAGTGAGTCTAAGGTAGAAACAGATACGCAGTATTTT.